Below are 4 T cell receptor beta chains sequenced from a single sample in a study of CD8+ T cells in alopecia areata. Following RNA extraction, reverse transcription yielded cDNA that acted as the sequencing template. Assay used: immunoSEQ multiplex PCR; TCRdb lists only in-frame clones, some missing. This table has hundreds of thousands of clones, around two thirds appearing once. This material consisted of CD4+ T cells sorted from blood, taken at week 0. These receptors were taken from a human donor with alopecia areata.

V is TRBV18 and J is TRBJ2-5; 13 bases fit TRBD2. The CDR3 is made up of 15 amino acids. Trimming removed 6 bases from V and 7 bases from J; junction bases left unmatched: 8. CDR1 and CDR2 (germline): KGHSH, LQKENI. CDR3 region: CASSRGTSGVGTQYF. The CDR3 region has the DNA TGTGCCAGCTCGAGAGGGACTAGCGGGGTCGGGACCCAGTACTTC.

The chain has TRBV9 and TRBJ2-1, with D unclear. The CDR3 has 15 residues. Germline CDR1 SGDLS, CDR2 YYNGEE. V lost 0 bases to trimming and J lost 9 bases, with 16 bases between them. Here the CDR3 reads CASSVASTANGEQFF. The CDR3 nucleotides are TGTGCCAGCAGCGTAGCTTCAACGGCTAATGGTGAGCAGTTCTTC. Filled out from reference TRBV9 and TRBJ2-1, the complete variable domain reads DSGVTQTPKHLITATGQRVTLRCSPRSGDLSVYWYQQSLDQGLQFLIQYYNGEERAKGNILERFSAQQFPDLHSELNLSSLELGDSALYFCASSVASTANGEQFFGPGTRLTVL.

At least ten counts were recorded for this clone. V gene TRBV11-2 combines with J gene TRBJ2-5, with D hard to call. CDR1 SGHAT and CDR2 FQNNGV come from the germline V gene. The CDR3 contains 14 residues. Trimming stripped 5 bases from V and 9 bases from J, with 19 bases between. CDR3 sequence: CASSEEGLVEAQYF. The CDR3 coding sequence is TGTGCCAGCAGCGAGGAAGGTCTAGTTGAGGCCCAGTACTTC.

This clone was counted a few times. The chain links TRBV11-2 to TRBJ1-5; the D gene is possibly TRBD1 (5 bases). Trimming stripped 4 bases from V and 6 bases from J, with 16 bases between. Germline CDR1 SGHAT, CDR2 FQNNGV. CDR3 length equals 15 residues. CDR3 loop: CASSSGTLGGQPQHF. CDR3 bases: TGTGCCAGCAGCTCCGGGACCCTTGGGGGTCAGCCCCAGCATTTT. Supplemented by reference TRBV11-2 and TRBJ1-5, the full variable domain reads EAGVAQSPRYKIIEKRQSVAFWCNPISGHATLYWYQQILGQGPKLLIQFQNNGVVDDSQLPKDRFSAERLKGVDSTLKIQPAKLEDSAVYLCASSSGTLGGQPQHFGDGTRLSIL.